What follows are 30 T cell receptor beta chains derived from one specimen sequenced in a study of blood T cells in healthy people across ages (dated by TCRdb to the mid-2010s). The library came from 5' RACE. TCRdb shows the sequencer as Illumina HiSeq 2500. The second PCR ran for roughly 7 to 11 cycles and used a J-beta primer mix along with a sample-barcoded 5' primer. In-frame beta chains were kept once TCRdb had trimmed the public reads at Q25 with fastp and called clones with MiXCR. When rows share a CDR3 protein, they turn into one entry using the most common DNA and genes. The sample contains roughly 900,000 distinct CDR3 sequences, under 35% of them found a single time. Of the sample, 17% is held by the ten largest clones. Sequences were obtained from blood. Receptors originate from an elderly woman in good health.

This clonotype has at least ten counts. V is TRBV6-5 and J is TRBJ1-2; 10 positions agree with TRBD1. The CDR3 is 13 residues long. After removal of 5 bases from V and 8 bases from J, the junction contained 5 bases not matched to a gene. CDR1 is MNHEY, CDR2 SVGAGI, per germline. The CDR3 reads CASSRQGAGGYTF. The CDR3 DNA is TGTGCCAGCAGTAGACAGGGGGCAGGAGGCTACACCTTC.

This clonotype has ten or more counts. V is TRBV2 and J is TRBJ2-3; weak D call: TRBD1 (7 bases). Germline V gene sequence: CDR1 SNHLY, CDR2 FYNNEI. Trimming pared 10 bases from V and 3 bases from J, leaving 20 bases between. The CDR3 spans 15 residues. Written as DNA, the CDR3 is TGTGCCACCCATAGGAGGGGGCAGGGAACAGATACGCAGTATTTT. Translating it yields CATHRRGQGTDTQYF.

About this clonotype itself: This may come from a read error, since a much larger clone is one base off. The CDR3 loop is CASSLGQGQLSPLRF. Here the CDR3 DNA reads TGTGCCAGCAGCCTAGGACAGGGGCAATTGTCACCCCTCCGCTTT. V and J are TRBV6-5 and TRBJ1-6, with TRBD1 matching 9 bases. Germline CDR1 is MNHEY and CDR2 is SVGAGI. This CDR3 has 15 residues.

This clonotype was counted at least ten times. The CDR3 nucleotides read TGTGCCAGCTCAACTAGCGGGGGGGCCGTGAGCTACGAGCAGTACTTC. Residues: CASSTSGGAVSYEQYF. V and J are TRBV18 and TRBJ2-7; 13 nucleotides match TRBD2. This CDR3 comprises 16 residues. CDR1 KGHSH and CDR2 LQKENI come from the germline V gene. The V gene end was trimmed by 5 bases and the J gene end by 3 bases; junction bases not matched to a gene: 7.

With respect to this clonotype: Mismatch with germline at one junction end may stem from a read error. Written as DNA, the CDR3 is TGTGCCGGCAGCTCCGCGGGGAACTATGGCTACACCTTC. Amino acids: CAGSSAGNYGYTF. The chain has TRBV11-2 and TRBJ1-2; D ambiguous. The CDR3 spans 13 residues. Germline V gene sequence: CDR1 SGHAT, CDR2 FQNNGV.

This clonotype was seen a handful of times. V is TRBV5-1 and J is TRBJ1-1, with D possibly being TRBD1 (5 bases). V was trimmed by 3 bases and J by 1 base, leaving 13 bases between them. CDR3 size: 15 residues. CDR1 is SGHRS, CDR2 YFSETQ, per germline. The CDR3 loop reads CASSWGPGRNTEAFF. For the CDR3, the DNA is TGCGCCAGCAGCTGGGGACCAGGGAGGAACACTGAAGCTTTCTTT. Based on the CDR3 plus reference TRBV5-1 and TRBJ1-1, the full variable domain is KAGVTQTPRYLIKTRGQQVTLSCSPISGHRSVSWYQQTPGQGLQFLFEYFSETQRNKGNFPGRFSGRQFSNSRSEMNVSTLELGDSALYLCASSWGPGRNTEAFFGQGTRLTVV.

Regarding this clonotype: A read error may be the cause here, since a much bigger clone is one base away. This chain uses TRBV27 with TRBJ2-7, with D perhaps TRBD2 (6 bases). The CDR3 has 16 amino acids. CDR1 is MNHEY and CDR2 is SMNVEV in the germline V gene (reference sequence). The V gene lost 5 bases and the J gene lost 4 bases, with 21 bases spanning the gap. The CDR3 loop is CASSGIGRRGPYEQYF. The CDR3 DNA reads as TGTGCCAGCAGTGGAATAGGACGGCGGGGTCCGTACGAGCAGTACTTC.

This clonotype was detected ten times or more. The chain joins TRBV2 to TRBJ2-1, with D possibly being TRBD1 (6 bases). The V end was cut by 7 bases, the J end by 0 bases, with 13 bases between. Germline CDR1 and CDR2: SNHLY and FYNNEI. CDR3 length equals 15 residues. CDR3 nucleotides: TGTGCCAGCAAGCCAGGGGCTAGCTCCTACAATGAGCAGTTCTTC. This encodes CASKPGASSYNEQFF.

This clonotype has just one count. The chain couples TRBV3-1 to TRBJ2-3; 8 bases fit TRBD1. Germline V CDR1 and CDR2: LGHDT, YNNKEL (reference sequence). This CDR3 is built from 16 residues. Trimming took 3 bases from V and 5 from J; bases not matched to a gene: 10. The CDR3, as DNA: TGTGCCAGCAGCCAGGGGACAGGCCGAGGCTTAGATACGCAGTATTTT. This gives the protein CASSQGTGRGLDTQYF.

As concerns this clonotype: Given a much more abundant clone one base away, this may be a read error. The chain links TRBV10-1 to TRBJ2-7, with 8 bases fitting TRBD1. Germline V CDR1 and CDR2: WNHNN, SYGVQD (reference sequence). The CDR3 has 14 amino acids. The CDR3 DNA reads TGCGCCAGCAGGGAGTCCCCAGGGGGCGACGAGCAGTACTTC. Translated: CASRESPGGDEQYF.

The V gene is TRBV7-9, the J gene TRBJ1-4; a possible D gene is TRBD1 (5 bases). This CDR3 has 15 residues. The germline CDR1 and CDR2 sequences are SEHNR and FQNEAQ (reference sequence). V gave up 0 bases and J gave up 3 bases, with 8 bases separating them. The DNA for the CDR3 is TGTGCCAGCAGCTTAGCGTTGGGACCTAATGAAAAACTGTTTTTT. Translating gives CASSLALGPNEKLFF.

The chain carries TRBV3-1 and TRBJ1-2; unclear D gene. The V and J ends lost 6 bases and 12 bases respectively, with 23 bases between them. Germline values: CDR1 LGHDT, CDR2 YNNKEL (reference sequence). There are 14 residues in the CDR3. The CDR3 bases are TGTGCCAGCAGTCCCGGGCCCTCAACTAAGGGCCACACCTTC. Residues: CASSPGPSTKGHTF.

Details on this clonotype: This sequence may be a read error, since a much larger clone differs from it by one base. This rearrangement joins TRBV5-1 to TRBJ2-1; 9 nucleotides agree with TRBD2. Germline V gene lookup returns CDR1 SGHRS and CDR2 YFSETQ. The CDR3 runs 14 residues. V shed 3 bases, J shed 8 bases, and the junction held 6 bases outside the gene matches. The CDR3 DNA follows: TGCGCCAGCAGCTGGGCTAGCGGGGACCATGAGCAGTTCTTC. Protein product: CASSWASGDHEQFF.

This clonotype was seen many times. The chain is built from TRBV20-1 and TRBJ1-2; TRBD1 matches at 9 bases. J gave up 7 bases and V 8 bases, and 11 bases lay outside the gene matches. The CDR3 loop spans 13 amino acids. The germline gives CDR1 DFQATT, CDR2 SNEGSKA (reference sequence). The CDR3 sequence: CSFPRTGESGYTF. The CDR3 DNA reads TGCAGTTTTCCTCGGACAGGGGAAAGTGGCTACACCTTC.

The chain uses TRBV11-2 and TRBJ2-7; D may match TRBD1 or TRBD2 (5 bases each). CDR1 and CDR2 from the germline V gene are SGHAT and FQNNGV. This CDR3 contains 14 residues. V was shortened by 4 bases and J by 8 bases, with 18 bases between the two germline ends. The CDR3 is CASSSQWGSYKQYF. The DNA for the CDR3 is TGTGCCAGCAGCTCCCAGTGGGGGTCTTACAAGCAGTACTTC.

The chain combines TRBV5-6 with TRBJ2-7; 11 positions match TRBD2. Trimming removed 4 bases from V and 2 bases from J; junction bases left unmatched: 8. The V gene's germline CDR1 is SGHDT and CDR2 YYEEEE. The CDR3 spans 16 residues. The CDR3: CASSVTSGAPPYEQYF. In nucleotides, the CDR3 is TGTGCCAGCAGCGTGACTAGCGGGGCCCCTCCCTACGAGCAGTACTTC.

Ten or more counts support this clonotype. The chain uses TRBV20-1 and TRBJ2-5; 13 positions match TRBD2. Germline trimming cut 1 base from V and 5 bases from J; bases unmatched to any gene: 10. CDR1 is DFQATT and CDR2 is SNEGSKA in the germline V gene (reference sequence). This CDR3 contains 17 residues. Here the CDR3 DNA reads TGCAGTGCTAGAGGGTGGACTAGCGGGGGATTCGCGGAGACCCAGTACTTC. Residues: CSARGWTSGGFAETQYF.

This clonotype was found a few times. The chain links TRBV7-2 to TRBJ1-3, with D unclear. The CDR3 is 12 amino acids. In germline, CDR1 is SGHTA, CDR2 FQGNSA. Trimming removed 5 bases from V and 4 bases from J, with 6 bases in between. The CDR3 loop is CASSPNGNTIYF. The CDR3 DNA follows: TGTGCCAGCAGCCCCAACGGAAACACCATATATTTT.

The chain combines TRBV6-2 or TRBV6-3 with TRBJ2-7; TRBD2 matches at 9 bases. With 2 bases clipped from V and 7 bases from J, the junction kept 6 bases outside the gene matches. The CDR3 totals 14 residues. In germline, CDR1 is MNHEY, CDR2 SVGEGT. The CDR3 bases are TGTGCCAGCAGTTACGGCGGGGGGGCTGGGGAGCAGTACTTC. Its protein is CASSYGGGAGEQYF.

Worth noting for this clonotype: A read error is possible here, since a much larger clone lies one base away. The V call is TRBV2, the J call TRBJ2-5; D is unresolved. Matching the DNA end better, TRBJ2-7 makes the J call doubtful. There are 14 residues in the CDR3. Per the germline V gene, CDR1 is SNHLY and CDR2 is FYNNEI. This CDR3 is CASSEALPGYEQYF. DNA for the CDR3: TGTGCCAGCAGTGAAGCGCTTCCGGGTTACGAGCAGTACTTC.

This clonotype turned up a few times. This chain uses TRBV3-1 with TRBJ2-6, with 9 bases aligning to TRBD1. CDR3 length: 17 residues. With V trimmed by 7 bases and J by 4 bases, 11 bases remained unmatched. Germline CDR1 and CDR2: LGHDT and YNNKEL (reference sequence). The DNA for the CDR3 is TGTGCCAGCACAACGGGACAGGGTTTTTTCGGGGCCAACGTCCTGACTTTC. Translation: CASTTGQGFFGANVLTF.

This clonotype was recorded a few times. The V and J genes are TRBV6-2 or TRBV6-3 and TRBJ1-1, with D uncertain. The CDR3 runs to 19 residues. CDR1 MNHEY and CDR2 SVGEGT come from the germline V gene. V was pared by 0 bases and J by 1 base, with 21 bases between. The CDR3, as DNA: TGTGCCAGCAGTTACTCGAGACGGAGAGGCAGCTCCCCGAACACTGAAGCTTTCTTT. The encoded protein is CASSYSRRRGSSPNTEAFF.

V is TRBV13 and J is TRBJ1-1, with a possible D match to TRBD1 (6 bases). CDR3 size: 14 residues. Germline V gene lookup returns CDR1 PRHDT and CDR2 FYEKMQ (reference sequence). The V gene lost 4 bases and the J gene lost 6 bases, with 15 bases spanning the gap. CDR3 DNA sequence: TGTGCCAGCAGCTACGGACAGCGACGTGCTGAAGCTTTCTTT. Its protein is CASSYGQRRAEAFF.

This chain uses TRBV9 with TRBJ2-3; tentative D call: TRBD1 (7 bases). The CDR3 consists of 15 residues. CDR1 is SGDLS, CDR2 YYNGEE, per germline. The V and J ends lost 4 bases and 2 bases respectively, with 14 bases between them. The CDR3 loop is CASSRGTVNTDTQYF. The CDR3 nucleotides read TGTGCCAGCAGCCGCGGGACAGTCAACACAGATACGCAGTATTTT.

Points on this clonotype: A much larger clonotype is one base distant, so this may be a read error. The chain combines TRBV5-6 with TRBJ1-2, with 8 bases identical to TRBD1. Germline V lookup: CDR1 SGHDT, CDR2 YYEEEE. The junction had 11 bases not matched to a gene; V was cut back by 6 bases and J by 7 bases. This CDR3 is built from 14 residues. CDR3 residues: CASKLTGDDCGYTF. The CDR3 DNA is TGTGCCAGCAAACTGACAGGGGATGACTGTGGCTACACCTTC. The entire variable domain, with the rest obtained from reference TRBV5-6 and TRBJ1-2, is as follows: DAGVTQSPTHLIKTRGQQVTLRCSPKSGHDTVSWYQQALGQGPQFIFQYYEEEERQRGNFPDRFSGHQFPNYSSELNVNALLLGDSALYLCASKLTGDDCGYTFGSGTRLTVV.

The chain carries TRBV12-3 or TRBV12-4 and TRBJ2-3; D is unresolved. Trimming left V 3 bases short and J 15 bases short, with 25 bases between. The CDR3 consists of 15 residues. Written as DNA, the CDR3 is TGTGCCAGCAGTTTCGGCAGCCCGAGCGCAGATATGCAATATTTT. Protein sequence: CASSFGSPSADMQYF.

This clonotype came up a few times. The rearrangement links TRBV3-1 to TRBJ2-2; no clear D. The germline CDR1 and CDR2 sequences are LGHDT and YNNKEL (reference sequence). The CDR3 loop spans 15 amino acids. V lost 2 bases, J lost 3 bases, and 10 bases lay in between. The CDR3 DNA sequence: TGTGCCAGCAGCCAAAGAGTTGGGTACACCGGGGAGCTGTTTTTT. Its protein is CASSQRVGYTGELFF.

The chain carries TRBV5-6 and TRBJ2-4; D not resolved. V lost 5 bases and J lost 0, with 12 bases in between. CDR3 size: 15 residues. CDR1 and CDR2 (germline): SGHDT, YYEEEE. The DNA of the CDR3 is TGTGCCAGCAGTACTCGACAACTAGCCAAAAACATTCAGTACTTC. It encodes CASSTRQLAKNIQYF.

At least ten counts were recorded for this clonotype. V is TRBV6-2 or TRBV6-3 and J is TRBJ2-7; D possibly corresponds to TRBD2 (6 bases). This CDR3 region has 15 residues. Germline V CDR1 and CDR2: MNHEY, SVGEGT. V lost 0 bases, J lost 0 bases, and 9 bases lay in between. The CDR3 here is CASSYSSGSSYEQYF. DNA of the CDR3: TGTGCCAGCAGTTACTCGTCCGGGAGCTCCTACGAGCAGTACTTC.

The genes are TRBV6-2 or TRBV6-3 and TRBJ1-1; 8 nucleotides match TRBD1. The V gene's germline CDR1 is MNHEY and CDR2 SVGEGT. There are 17 residues in the CDR3. V lost 2 bases to trimming and J lost 1 base; unmatched junction nucleotides: 9. The CDR3 DNA reads TGTGCCAGCAGTTACCAGTCCAGGGGGCGCCGGAACACTGAAGCTTTCTTT. It is translated as CASSYQSRGRRNTEAFF.